The 9 T cell receptor beta chains below come from one sample, sequenced in a study of blood T cell repertoires in COVID-19. Method: immunoSEQ multiplex PCR; TCRdb's copy keeps in-frame clones and lacks some. The sample holds about 370,000 clones; about 90% are singletons and the top ten take around 2.8%. Specimen: peripheral blood. These TCRs come from a woman between 25 and 40 years old with COVID-19, enrolled during active disease.

The rearrangement uses TRBV7-9 and TRBJ2-1, with 9 bases lining up with TRBD1. With 5 bases clipped from V and 6 bases from J, the junction kept 5 bases outside the gene matches. Germline CDR1 and CDR2: SEHNR and FQNEAQ (reference sequence). The CDR3 extends over 14 amino acids. CDR3 in amino acids: CASSRDRVVNEQFF. The CDR3 bases are TGTGCCAGCAGCCGGGACAGGGTTGTCAATGAGCAGTTCTTC.

This chain links TRBV15 with TRBJ2-2; TRBD2 matches at 9 bases. The CDR3 totals 13 residues. The J segment lost 9 bases and the V segment lost 7 bases, leaving 6 bases of the junction unmatched. From germline, CDR1 is LNHNV and CDR2 YYDKDF (reference sequence). The CDR3 sequence is CATNSGRRRELFF. CDR3 DNA: TGTGCCACCAATAGCGGGAGAAGAAGGGAGCTGTTTTTT. Full variable domain (rest looked up from reference TRBV15 and TRBJ2-2): DAMVIQNPRYQVTQFGKPVTLSCSQTLNHNVMYWYQQKSSQAPKLLFHYYDKDFNNEADTPDNFQSRRPNTSFCFLDIRSPGLGDTAMYLCATNSGRRRELFFGEGSRLTVL.

The chain couples TRBV27 to TRBJ2-5; 12 bases are a match to TRBD2. V shed 4 bases, J shed 5 bases, and the junction held 8 bases outside the gene matches. Germline CDR1 reads MNHEY; CDR2 reads SMNVEV (reference sequence). The CDR3 totals 16 residues. CDR3 DNA sequence: TGTGCCAGCAGTTCGTGGGCTAGCGGGAGGGGTGAGACCCAGTACTTC. The encoded protein is CASSSWASGRGETQYF.

The rearrangement links TRBV2 to TRBJ2-2; D is unclear. Deletions cut 2 bases from V and 1 base from J, with 8 bases between. The CDR3 has 15 residues. Germline V gene data show CDR1 as SNHLY and CDR2 as FYNNEI. CDR3 DNA sequence: TGTGCCAGCAGTGAAAGCGAATTGAACACCGGGGAGCTGTTTTTT. Its protein is CASSESELNTGELFF.

The chain links TRBV20-1 to TRBJ1-5; D is unresolved. Germline loops: CDR1 DFQATT, CDR2 SNEGSKA (reference sequence). This CDR3 is 15 amino acids long. V lost 3 bases to trimming and J lost 0 bases, with 12 bases between them. CDR3 amino acids: CSASSVSHSNQPQHF. In DNA form, the CDR3 reads TGCAGTGCTAGTAGCGTCAGTCATAGCAATCAGCCCCAGCATTTT.

This clone was observed a few times. J is TRBJ1-5 and V is TRBV5-1, with D unresolved. The CDR3 length is 13 residues. CDR1 is SGHRS, CDR2 YFSETQ, per germline. Trimming stripped 0 bases from V and 7 bases from J, with 8 bases between. The CDR3 nucleotides are TGCGCCAGCAGCTTGGCGGGTGGGCAGCCCCAGCATTTT. Translated: CASSLAGGQPQHF.

The CDR3 here is CASSRELAGEQYV. The CDR3 DNA sequence: TGTGCCAGCAGCCGGGAACTAGCGGGCGAGCAGTACGTC. This sequence joins TRBV6-5 and TRBJ2-7, with 9 bases matching TRBD2. The CDR3 totals 13 residues. Germline CDR1 and CDR2: MNHEY and SVGAGI. V shed 6 bases, J shed 6 bases, and the junction held 6 bases outside the gene matches.

The CDR3: CAISARGETQYF. For the CDR3, the DNA is TGTGCCATCAGCGCCCGAGGGGAGACCCAGTACTTC. This chain connects TRBV10-3 to TRBJ2-5, with TRBD2 as a possible D gene (5 bases). The length of the CDR3 is 12 residues. V lost 6 bases and J lost 5, with 10 bases in between. Germline V gene lookup returns CDR1 ENHRY and CDR2 SYGVKD.

The chain carries TRBV13 and TRBJ2-7; TRBD1 matches at 10 bases. The length of the CDR3 is 15 residues. The V segment lost 5 bases and the J segment 3 bases; nucleotides outside the gene matches: 7. Looked up from germline, CDR1 is PRHDT and CDR2 is FYEKMQ (reference sequence). The CDR3 sequence is CASSVRDRGVYEQYF. CDR3 coding DNA: TGTGCCAGCAGCGTCCGGGACAGGGGTGTCTACGAGCAGTACTTC.